Sequencing of this T cell receptor (beta chain) was carried out in a study of T cells in localized non-small cell lung cancer. Study-wide findings and caveats: Clonality of T cells reached its maximum in uninvolved adjacent lung, surpassing tumor. There was an association of higher blood T cell density with longer overall survival.

The repertoire was sequenced with immunoSEQ multiplex PCR; TCRdb's copy has only in-frame clones and lacks some. The repertoire includes more than 1,000 clones, around a third of them detected once, and 25% to 30% sits in the top ten. Regarding this clone: The antigen remains undetermined.

The V end lost 3 bases, the J end lost 6 bases, and 15 bases lay between the germline ends. In germline, CDR1 is KGHSH, CDR2 LQKENI. CDR3 length: 14 residues. It was adjacent lung free of atypia that was taken, at least 2 cm from the tumor margin. V and J are TRBV18 and TRBJ2-7, with D possibly TRBD2 on 5 matching bases. Source: normal lung tissue next to the tumor, taken before any cancer treatment. The TCR comes from a man aged 35-75 years with stage I squamous cell lung carcinoma. For the CDR3, the DNA is TGTGCCAGCTCACCGCCCCCGGGGAGTCGCGAGCAGTACTTC. Translation: CASSPPPGSREQYF.